The 6 T cell receptor beta chains below all came from one sample that was sequenced in a study of regulatory T cells in long-lasting Graves disease. Building the TCR beta libraries relied on iRepertoire HTBI primers, and CDR3 regions underwent Arm-PCR. TCRdb reanalysed the multiplex PCR reads using MiXCR and keeps one entry per CDR3 protein. Of 300,000 to 400,000 distinct CDR3 sequences in the sample, roughly 17% are singletons; the top ten hold roughly 27%. The time point: newly diagnosed GD, antithyroid drugs for less than 3 months. There was RNA extracted from PBMCs, and the TCR library was made from it. These data also formed part of another study, on T cells in Graves' hyperthyroidism and ophthalmopathy.

The sequencing used peripheral blood mononuclear cells (PBMCs), collected at new diagnosis, from a patient treated with antithyroid drugs. Every receptor here comes from a man aged 40-49 years with Graves disease.

The chain combines TRBV5-1 with TRBJ1-3; D might be TRBD1 (5 bases). Between the trimmed V and J ends, which lost 5 bases and 2 bases, there was a span of 14 bases. This CDR3 is built from 15 residues. Germline V gives CDR1 SGHRS, CDR2 YFSETQ. Here the CDR3 reads CASSQLGAAGNTIYF. In DNA form, the CDR3 reads TGCGCCAGCAGTCAGCTCGGGGCGGCTGGAAACACCATATATTTT.

With regard to this clonotype: Given a much more abundant clone one base away, this may be a read error. This chain uses TRBV4-1 with TRBJ2-1; weak D call: TRBD2 (6 bases). CDR1 is MGHRA and CDR2 is YSYEKL in the germline V gene. The CDR3 is made up of 14 amino acids. V lost 4 bases to trimming and J lost 10 bases, with 17 bases between them. The CDR3 DNA follows: TGCGCCAGCAGCCGCGGGACGGAGCAATACGAGCAGTTCTTC. It codes for CASSRGTEQYEQFF.

This clonotype occurred many times. The gene calls are TRBV11-2 and TRBJ1-1, with D perhaps matching TRBD1 (6 bases). V was trimmed by 4 bases and J by 4 bases, leaving 10 bases between them. Germline V gene sequence: CDR1 SGHAT, CDR2 FQNNGV. This CDR3 has 13 residues. Written as DNA, the CDR3 is TGTGCCAGCAGCTCAACAGGGAGCACTGAAGCTTTCTTT. Its protein product is CASSSTGSTEAFF.

The chain combines TRBV7-9 with TRBJ1-2, with unresolved D. The CDR3 totals 13 residues. The germline V and J ends were trimmed by 6 bases and 8 bases, with 16 bases remaining between them. CDR1 and CDR2 (germline): SEHNR, FQNEAQ (reference sequence). Here the CDR3 DNA reads TGTGCCAGCAGTCGAACCTATTCCGAGGGCTACACCTTC. Its translation is CASSRTYSEGYTF.

This clonotype came up many times. The V and J genes are TRBV28 and TRBJ2-7; D gene uncertain. This CDR3 is built from 13 residues. Germline V gives CDR1 MDHEN, CDR2 SYDVKM. V was cut by 3 bases and J by 1 base, with 7 bases left in between. For the CDR3, the DNA is TGTGCCAGCAGTTTGGTCGAATCCTACGAGCAGTACTTC. Its translation is CASSLVESYEQYF.

This clonotype has a count of ten or more. The chain combines TRBV4-3 with TRBJ2-5; TRBD1 is a possible D gene (5 bases). The V end was cut by 0 bases, the J end by 2 bases, with 13 bases between. Germline V gene data show CDR1 as LGHNA and CDR2 as YSLEER. The CDR3 has 16 residues. CDR3 in DNA: TGCGCCAGCAGCCAAGATGGGTGGGGCCATCAAGAGACCCAGTACTTC. Protein sequence: CASSQDGWGHQETQYF.